A single sample is the source of the 29 T cell receptor beta chains below, sequenced in a study of blood T cells in healthy people across ages. A sample-barcoded 5' primer and a J-beta primer mix were used in a second PCR of about 7 to 11 cycles. Using its own MiXCR run on the 5' RACE reads, TCRdb lists one record per CDR3 protein. The sample includes some 1.1 million distinct CDR3 sequences, around two fifths of them seen just once. Sequencing was performed on blood. The receptors stem from a man younger than 30 in good health.

This rearrangement joins TRBV29-1 to TRBJ1-1, with a possible D match to TRBD1 (5 bases). The CDR3 is 13 amino acids. Trimming removed 7 bases at V and 4 bases at J, with 16 bases between. Germline CDR1 and CDR2: SQVTM and ANQGSEA. The CDR3 reads CSGVTAPSTEAFF. The CDR3 nucleotides read TGCAGCGGGGTGACAGCGCCATCCACTGAAGCTTTCTTT.

Concerning this clonotype: One end of the junction varies from germline; a read error may be responsible. This sequence joins TRBV9 and TRBJ1-5, with 8 bases identical to TRBD1. Germline V gene lookup returns CDR1 SGDLS and CDR2 YYNGEE. CDR3 length: 16 amino acids. This CDR3 reads CASSPGTGASKQPQHF. The CDR3 DNA reads as TGTGCCAGCAGCCCAGGGACAGGAGCTAGCAAGCAGCCCCAGCATTTT. Full variable domain (missing parts from reference TRBV9 and TRBJ1-5): DSGVTQTPKHLITATGQRVTLRCSPRSGDLSVYWYQQSLDQGLQFLIQYYNGEERAKGNILERFSAQQFPDLHSELNLSSLELGDSALYFCASSPGTGASKQPQHFGDGTRLSIL.

This clonotype has only a few counts. The J gene is TRBJ2-3, the V gene TRBV20-1; D is ambiguous. This CDR3 is 13 amino acids long. Per the germline V gene, CDR1 is DFQATT and CDR2 is SNEGSKA (reference sequence). Trimming shortened V by 6 bases and J by 0 bases, and 10 bases separated the two germline ends. The CDR3 DNA sequence: TGCAGTGCAGCTGTCGGCAGCACAGATACGCAGTATTTT. Translation: CSAAVGSTDTQYF.

V gene TRBV6-5 combines with J gene TRBJ1-5; D unclear. The length of the CDR3 is 10 residues. V shed 8 bases and J shed 5 bases, with 4 bases lying between them. Germline-derived CDR1 and CDR2 are MNHEY and SVGAGI. The CDR3 sequence is CASVDQPQHF. In DNA form, the CDR3 reads TGTGCCAGCGTTGATCAGCCCCAGCATTTT.

The V call is TRBV7-2, the J call TRBJ2-1, with a tentative D call TRBD2 (6 bases). V was shortened by 7 bases and J by 5 bases, with 15 bases between the two germline ends. The CDR3 consists of 14 residues. Germline V gene lookup returns CDR1 SGHTA and CDR2 FQGNSA. The CDR3 loop is CASTSLAGNNEQFF. CDR3 bases: TGTGCCAGCACTTCGCTGGCGGGGAACAATGAGCAGTTCTTC.

This chain uses TRBV4-3 with TRBJ1-1; TRBD1 might be the D (5 bases). Trimming removed 8 bases from V and 11 bases from J, with 18 bases in between. CDR1 and CDR2 (germline): LGHNA, YSLEER. CDR3 length: 12 amino acids. The CDR3 protein is CASAQGAGVAFF. The CDR3 region has the DNA TGCGCCAGCGCGCAGGGCGCCGGGGTGGCTTTCTTT.

The chain is built from TRBV12-3 or TRBV12-4 and TRBJ1-2; TRBD1 might be the D (6 bases). This CDR3 is built from 14 residues. Deletions cut 6 bases from V and 4 bases from J, with 15 bases between. This CDR3 reads CASSHSGVPYGYTF. CDR3 coding DNA: TGTGCCAGCAGCCATTCAGGGGTCCCCTATGGCTACACCTTC.

Points on this clonotype: A much larger clone differs from this one at a single base, so this may be a read error. V usage is TRBV5-1 and J usage is TRBJ2-3, with no clear D. With 0 bases removed from V and 2 bases from J, the gap between germline ends came to 4 bases. Germline V gene sequence: CDR1 SGHRS, CDR2 YFSETQ. This CDR3 is 13 amino acids long. The CDR3 nucleotides read TGCGCCAGCAGCTTGGACGACACAGATACGCAGTATTTT. Amino acids: CASSLDDTDTQYF.

This clonotype was seen ten or more times. The J gene is TRBJ2-3, the V gene TRBV12-3 or TRBV12-4; 11 bases map to TRBD2. V shed 4 bases, J shed 2 bases, and the junction held 5 bases outside the gene matches. The CDR3 spans 16 residues. The CDR3 region is CASSYGTSGPTDTQYF. The DNA of the CDR3 is TGTGCCAGCAGTTATGGGACTAGCGGACCCACAGATACGCAGTATTTT.

The rearrangement uses TRBV29-1 and TRBJ2-2, with a weak D call TRBD1 (7 bases). The V gene lost 4 bases and the J gene lost 6 bases, with 18 bases spanning the gap. The CDR3 sequence is 15 residues long. Germline V gene sequence: CDR1 SQVTM, CDR2 ANQGSEA. CDR3 protein: CSVAVSEGAPGELFF. The CDR3 bases are TGCAGCGTTGCGGTTTCGGAGGGGGCGCCCGGGGAGCTGTTTTTT.

This chain uses TRBV7-9 with TRBJ2-1; D not certain. The better agreement between TRBJ2-7 and the DNA end casts doubt on the J call. This CDR3 has 15 amino acids. Germline CDR1 SEHNR, CDR2 FQNEAQ (reference sequence). The CDR3 DNA reads as TGTGCCAGCAGCCCGAGAGAAGCCTCCTACAATGAGCAGTACTTC. Its translation is CASSPREASYNEQYF.

The gene calls are TRBV15 and TRBJ1-2; the D gene is possibly TRBD1 (5 bases). Germline values: CDR1 LNHNV, CDR2 YYDKDF (reference sequence). The CDR3 totals 14 residues. V shed 6 bases and J shed 2 bases, with 13 bases lying between them. CDR3 loop: CATSPFSGNYGYTF. CDR3 coding DNA: TGTGCCACCAGTCCCTTTTCAGGGAACTATGGCTACACCTTC.

Only a few counts were recorded for this clonotype. The V gene is TRBV6-1, the J gene TRBJ1-5, with a weak D call TRBD1 (6 bases). Germline CDR1 is MNHNS and CDR2 is SASEGT. V lost 4 bases, J lost 0 bases, and 13 bases lay in between. There are 16 residues in the CDR3. The CDR3 nucleotides are TGTGCCAGCAGTGTCCGAAGGACAGATAGCAATCAGCCCCAGCATTTT. Its translation is CASSVRRTDSNQPQHF.

This chain connects TRBV5-1 to TRBJ1-2; tentative D call: TRBD1 (6 bases). The CDR3 sequence is 15 residues long. Germline CDR1 reads SGHRS; CDR2 reads YFSETQ. The V gene lost 3 bases and the J gene lost 7 bases, with 19 bases spanning the gap. Here the CDR3 reads CASSSQGAGRSGYTF. Here the CDR3 DNA reads TGCGCCAGCAGCTCACAGGGTGCTGGACGAAGTGGCTACACCTTC.

The chain has TRBV9 and TRBJ1-1; D remains ambiguous. With 4 bases removed from V and 1 base from J, the gap between germline ends came to 17 bases. In germline, CDR1 is SGDLS, CDR2 YYNGEE. The CDR3 sequence is 16 residues long. As DNA, the CDR3 is TGTGCCAGCAGCCCCGCTCGCAATCTCACGAACACTGAAGCTTTCTTT. Its translation is CASSPARNLTNTEAFF.

This clonotype was seen a handful of times. The chain is built from TRBV5-1 and TRBJ1-2; D may be TRBD1 (6 bases). The V end lost 4 bases, the J end lost 8 bases, and 15 bases lay between the germline ends. The CDR3 length is 13 residues. CDR1 is SGHRS and CDR2 is YFSETQ in the germline V gene. CDR3 DNA: TGCGCCAGCAGCATCCGGGGGGCGCACGGCTACACCTTC. It codes for CASSIRGAHGYTF.

The J gene is TRBJ2-1, the V gene TRBV7-9, with 12 bases that match TRBD2. Germline CDR1 reads SEHNR; CDR2 reads FQNEAQ (reference sequence). The CDR3 contains 16 residues. After removal of 2 bases from V and 9 bases from J, the junction contained 8 bases not matched to a gene. CDR3 sequence reads: CASSLYPSGGVGEQFF. In DNA form, the CDR3 reads TGTGCCAGCAGCTTATACCCTAGCGGGGGGGTGGGTGAGCAGTTCTTC. Full variable domain (rest looked up from reference TRBV7-9 and TRBJ2-1): DTGVSQNPRHKITKRGQNVTFRCDPISEHNRLYWYRQTLGQGPEFLTYFQNEAQLEKSRLLSDRFSAERPKGSFSTLEIQRTEQGDSAMYLCASSLYPSGGVGEQFFGPGTRLTVL.

Only a few counts were recorded for this clonotype. J is TRBJ1-2 and V is TRBV6-1; D is unresolved. The V gene lost 1 base and the J gene lost 4 bases, with 13 bases spanning the gap. Germline values: CDR1 MNHNS, CDR2 SASEGT. CDR3 size: 15 residues. The CDR3: CASSEVGILIYGYTF. CDR3 sequence (DNA): TGTGCCAGCAGTGAAGTTGGGATTCTGATCTATGGCTACACCTTC.

The rearrangement joins TRBV12-3 or TRBV12-4 to TRBJ2-3, with D possibly being TRBD1 or TRBD2 (5 bases each). The CDR3 runs to 17 residues. The V end was cut by 1 base, the J end by 4 bases, with 18 bases between. This CDR3 reads CASSLEEGTLPADTQYF. The CDR3 nucleotides read TGTGCCAGCAGTTTAGAAGAGGGGACGTTGCCTGCAGATACGCAGTATTTT.

Concerning this clonotype itself: At one boundary the junction diverges from the germline segment, which might be a read error. This rearrangement joins TRBV3-1 to TRBJ1-2; D call uncertain. The CDR3 totals 14 residues. Germline lookup yields CDR1 LGHDT and CDR2 YNNKEL (reference sequence). As DNA, the CDR3 is TGTGCCAGCAGCCAAGAGACGTCTGTTTATGGCCACACCTTC. As protein: CASSQETSVYGHTF.

This clonotype occurred a few times. The chain's CDR3 is CASSPAPTDTQYF. CDR3 nucleotide sequence: TGTGCCAGCAGCCCGGCCCCCACAGATACGCAGTATTTT. The genes are TRBV7-2 and TRBJ2-3; D gene ambiguous. V lost 5 bases, J lost 2 bases, and 8 bases lay in between. The CDR3 loop spans 13 amino acids. Germline V gene data show CDR1 as SGHTA and CDR2 as FQGNSA.

This clonotype turned up a few times. The rearrangement joins TRBV2 to TRBJ1-2; TRBD1 is a possible D gene (5 bases). V shed 6 bases and J shed 4 bases, with 12 bases lying between them. This CDR3 comprises 13 residues. From germline, CDR1 is SNHLY and CDR2 FYNNEI. CDR3 sequence (DNA): TGTGCCAGCAGCTGGGACGCCGCCTATGGCTACACCTTC. Its protein product is CASSWDAAYGYTF.

The chain has TRBV29-1 and TRBJ2-7; D may be TRBD1 (5 bases). CDR1 is SQVTM and CDR2 is ANQGSEA in the germline V gene. V shed 1 base and J shed 3 bases, with 10 bases lying between them. The CDR3 spans 13 residues. This CDR3 reads CSVEGQGNYEQYF. CDR3 bases: TGCAGCGTTGAAGGGCAGGGAAACTACGAGCAGTACTTC.

The chain couples TRBV29-1 to TRBJ2-4, with a weak D call TRBD1 (6 bases). The J call is uncertain, as TRBJ2-7 better fits the DNA end. The germline CDR1 and CDR2 sequences are SQVTM and ANQGSEA. The CDR3 length is 12 residues. CDR3 DNA: TGCAGCGTTGCACAGGGTAGCTACGAGCAGTACTTC. Its protein product is CSVAQGSYEQYF.

The CDR3 sequence: CSADRTSGGRTDTQYF. The DNA of the CDR3 is TGCAGTGCTGACCGGACTAGCGGGGGACGCACAGATACGCAGTATTTT. This sequence joins TRBV20-1 and TRBJ2-3; 13 bases map to TRBD2. In germline, CDR1 is DFQATT, CDR2 SNEGSKA (reference sequence). The CDR3 runs to 16 residues. V was pared by 5 bases and J by 1 base, with 6 bases of the junction left unmatched.

Comment on this clonotype: An end of the junction does not agree with germline; a read error may underlie this. V gene TRBV6-5 combines with J gene TRBJ1-2; 8 positions match TRBD1. The CDR3 extends over 15 amino acids. Germline lookup yields CDR1 MNHEY and CDR2 SVGAGI. The CDR3 nucleotides read TGTGCCAGCAGTTACCATCGGGACAGGCACTATGGTTACACCTTC. As protein: CASSYHRDRHYGYTF.

V is TRBV20-1 and J is TRBJ2-1, with 11 bases identical to TRBD2. Germline V lookup: CDR1 DFQATT, CDR2 SNEGSKA (reference sequence). Trimming took 4 bases from V and 4 from J; bases not matched to a gene: 3. The CDR3 spans 14 residues. The CDR3: CSAITSGSYNEQFF. CDR3 DNA sequence: TGCAGTGCTATTACTAGCGGGAGTTACAATGAGCAGTTCTTC.

In this sample, this clonotype turned up a few times. The V and J genes are TRBV15 and TRBJ2-1; D not resolved. Matching the DNA end better, TRBJ2-7 makes the J call doubtful. Germline V gene sequence: CDR1 LNHNV, CDR2 YYDKDF (reference sequence). This CDR3 region has 16 residues. Here the CDR3 DNA reads TGTGCCACCAGCCCCTCCCGGAGTGCCTCCTACAATGAGCAGTACTTC. As protein: CATSPSRSASYNEQYF.

This clonotype has a handful of counts. The rearrangement joins TRBV3-1 to TRBJ2-1; no clear D gene. V lost 0 bases to trimming and J lost 8 bases, with 11 bases between them. Per germline, CDR1 LGHDT and CDR2 YNNKEL (reference sequence). This CDR3 is 14 amino acids long. The CDR3 region has the DNA TGTGCCAGCAGCCAAGATCGGACGGTGCATGAGCAGTTCTTC. This codes for CASSQDRTVHEQFF.